These 28 T cell receptor beta chains were sequenced from one sample in a study of siplizumab effects on memory and regulatory T cells. Measured with immunoSEQ multiplex PCR; TCRdb has only the in-frame clones, and not every one. The data show 60,000 to 70,000 clones, 80% to 90% seen once. Sequencing used Tregs sorted from blood. The receptors stem from a human donor in good health.

The V gene is TRBV7-9, the J gene TRBJ2-5; D is unclear. CDR3 size: 13 residues. The ends were cut back, 5 bases at V and 9 bases at J, with 16 bases in the middle. The germline V gene encodes CDR1 SEHNR and CDR2 FQNEAQ (reference sequence). Here the CDR3 DNA reads TGTGCCAGCAGCCAAATGGCCAACCTCCCCCAGTACTTC. Its protein product is CASSQMANLPQYF.

On this clone itself: The same CDR3 can be traced to other DNA sequences in this sample. The genes are TRBV29-1 and TRBJ1-1; no definite D call. V lost 3 bases and J 3 bases, leaving 5 bases between the germline ends. Germline CDR1 is SQVTM and CDR2 is ANQGSEA. This CDR3 has 11 residues. The CDR3 loop reads CSVDTYTEAFF. The CDR3, as DNA: TGCAGCGTTGATACCTACACTGAAGCTTTCTTT.

The genes are TRBV28 and TRBJ1-2, with TRBD1 matching 7 bases. Germline values: CDR1 MDHEN, CDR2 SYDVKM. The V and J ends lost 7 bases and 4 bases, in that order; junction bases with no gene match: 12. There are 15 residues in the CDR3. CDR3: CASILAFGQAYGYTF. As DNA, the CDR3 is TGTGCCAGCATTCTTGCTTTCGGACAGGCCTATGGCTACACCTTC.

This CDR3 reads CAWSGYATSGRVGDEQFF. For the CDR3, the DNA is TGTGCCTGGAGTGGTTATGCGACTAGCGGGAGAGTGGGCGATGAGCAGTTCTTC. This chain uses TRBV30 with TRBJ2-1, with 12 nucleotides matching TRBD2. V shed 1 base, J shed 8 bases, and the junction held 15 bases outside the gene matches. The germline V gene has CDR1 GTSNPN and CDR2 SVGIG (reference sequence). There are 18 residues in the CDR3.

The chain combines TRBV27 with TRBJ1-1, with 7 bases matching TRBD1. Germline V gives CDR1 MNHEY, CDR2 SMNVEV (reference sequence). Germline trimming cut 2 bases from V and 8 bases from J; bases unmatched to any gene: 8. This CDR3 region has 14 residues. The CDR3 is CASSLETGMSEAFF. Written as DNA, the CDR3 is TGTGCCAGCAGTTTAGAGACAGGGATGAGCGAAGCTTTCTTT.

The chain links TRBV19 to TRBJ2-6; D not certain. CDR3 size: 13 residues. V lost 10 bases and J 2 bases, leaving 9 bases between the germline ends. The germline V gene encodes CDR1 LNHDA and CDR2 SQIVND (reference sequence). In DNA form, the CDR3 reads TGTGCCACTCTAAGGGCTGGGGCCAACGTCCTGACTTTC. This encodes CATLRAGANVLTF.

This sequence joins TRBV10-3 and TRBJ2-6, with no clear D. V shed 6 bases and J shed 0 bases, with 9 bases lying between them. CDR1 ENHRY and CDR2 SYGVKD come from the germline V gene. The CDR3 sequence is 15 residues long. The CDR3 is CAISEQHSGANVLTF. In DNA, the CDR3 is TGTGCCATCAGCGAACAGCACTCTGGGGCCAACGTCCTGACTTTC.

This chain connects TRBV4-1 to TRBJ2-3; TRBD2 agrees at 9 bases. CDR1 MGHRA and CDR2 YSYEKL come from the germline V gene. There are 18 residues in the CDR3. V shed 1 base, J shed 1 base, and the junction held 9 bases outside the gene matches. The CDR3 region has the DNA TGCGCCAGCAGCCAAGTTAGAAGCGCGGGAGGGGGCACAGATACGCAGTATTTT. Protein: CASSQVRSAGGGTDTQYF.

This chain joins TRBV4-1 and TRBJ2-3; D unclear. CDR1 and CDR2 from the germline V gene are MGHRA and YSYEKL. V shed 4 bases and J shed 6 bases, with 11 bases lying between them. CDR3 length equals 13 residues. Here the CDR3 reads CASSPRPGDTQYF. DNA for the CDR3: TGCGCCAGCAGCCCCCGCCCCGGGGATACGCAGTATTTT.

This clone was found a few times. The chain employs TRBV27 and TRBJ1-3, with no clear D. V shed 1 base and J shed 1 base, with 2 bases lying between them. This CDR3 contains 13 residues. Germline CDR1 MNHEY, CDR2 SMNVEV (reference sequence). This CDR3 reads CASSLFSGNTIYF. The CDR3 DNA sequence: TGTGCCAGCAGTTTATTTTCTGGAAACACCATATATTTT.

The chain couples TRBV5-1 to TRBJ2-3; D is perhaps TRBD2 (5 bases). Germline CDR1 is SGHRS and CDR2 is YFSETQ. This CDR3 has 16 residues. Trimming pared 0 bases from V and 6 bases from J, leaving 17 bases between. The CDR3 DNA follows: TGCGCCAGCAGCTTGGAGGACTCCCGTTTAAGGGATACGCAGTATTTT. As protein: CASSLEDSRLRDTQYF.

The gene calls are TRBV9 and TRBJ1-2; no reliable D call. Trimming shortened V by 0 bases and J by 6 bases, and 12 bases separated the two germline ends. There are 14 residues in the CDR3. CDR1 and CDR2 from the germline V gene are SGDLS and YYNGEE. The CDR3 DNA follows: TGTGCCAGCAGCGTAGTAGACGTTCCAAATGGCTACACCTTC. It is translated as CASSVVDVPNGYTF.

The gene calls are TRBV6-6 and TRBJ1-1, with D unresolved. Germline V gene data show CDR1 as MNHNY and CDR2 as SVGAGI (reference sequence). V was pared by 2 bases and J by 5 bases, with 9 bases between. This CDR3 is 13 amino acids long. The CDR3 reads CASSYTRGTEAFF. The CDR3 DNA follows: TGTGCCAGCAGTTACACGAGAGGGACTGAAGCTTTCTTT.

In its sample, this clone was seen a few times. This chain's CDR3 is CASRGTYEQYF. CDR3 nucleotide sequence: TGTGCCAGCAGAGGAACTTACGAGCAGTACTTC. This chain connects TRBV28 to TRBJ2-7; D unresolved. Germline V lookup: CDR1 MDHEN, CDR2 SYDVKM. V dropped 6 bases and J dropped 4 bases, with 7 bases sitting between them. The CDR3 runs to 11 residues. Full variable domain (outside the CDR3, taken from reference TRBV28 and TRBJ2-7): DVKVTQSSRYLVKRTGEKVFLECVQDMDHENMFWYRQDPGLGLRLIYFSYDVKMKEKGDIPEGYSVSREKKERFSLILESASTNQTSMYLCASRGTYEQYFGPGTRLTVT.

The chain recombines TRBV28 with TRBJ1-1; 9 nucleotides agree with TRBD1. V gave up 4 bases and J gave up 11 bases; unmatched junction bases: 8. This CDR3 region has 13 residues. Per the germline V gene, CDR1 is MDHEN and CDR2 is SYDVKM. In DNA, the CDR3 is TGTGCCAGCAGTTGGGACAGGGAGGGCGGGGCTTTCTTT. Translated: CASSWDREGGAFF.

The chain couples TRBV7-2 to TRBJ2-1; D assignment may be TRBD1 or TRBD2 (5 bases each). Looked up from germline, CDR1 is SGHTA and CDR2 is FQGNSA. This CDR3 comprises 15 residues. Trimming shortened V by 6 bases and J by 3 bases, and 15 bases separated the two germline ends. The CDR3 DNA reads as TGTGCCAGCAGAAAGGAGAAGGGGAGCTACAATGAGCAGTTCTTC. This codes for CASRKEKGSYNEQFF.

The chain employs TRBV5-4 and TRBJ2-7; the D is unclear. Germline CDR1 and CDR2: SGHNT and YYREEE (reference sequence). The V end was cut by 1 base, the J end by 6 bases, with 14 bases between. CDR3 length equals 14 residues. The DNA for the CDR3 is TGTGCCAGCAGCTTGATGAACTCGGGCACCGAGCAGTACTTC. Translating it yields CASSLMNSGTEQYF.

The gene calls are TRBV7-8 and TRBJ1-2; D is unclear. Germline V gene data show CDR1 as SGHVS and CDR2 as FQNEAQ. V shed 2 bases and J shed 4 bases, with 14 bases lying between them. The CDR3 runs to 15 residues. The CDR3 DNA follows: TGTGCCAGCAGCTTACAACAGCCAACAATCTATGGCTACACCTTC. It is translated as CASSLQQPTIYGYTF.

The J gene is TRBJ2-3, the V gene TRBV5-8, with TRBD2 identical over 12 bases. Germline CDR1 reads SGHTS; CDR2 reads YDEGEE. The CDR3 is 15 residues long. V shed 6 bases and J 7 bases; nucleotides not matched to a gene: 9. CDR3 protein: CASTPLAGGTYTQYF. CDR3 coding DNA: TGTGCCAGCACCCCCCTAGCGGGAGGGACCTATACGCAGTATTTT.

This clone showed up just once. J is TRBJ2-7 and V is TRBV6-1; TRBD2 might be the D (5 bases). This CDR3 has 13 amino acids. CDR1 is MNHNS, CDR2 SASEGT, per germline. Trimming took 4 bases from V and 2 from J, leaving 9 bases between them. CDR3 nucleotides: TGTGCCAGCAGTGTTCGGGAAACCTACGAGCAGTACTTC. This sequence encodes CASSVRETYEQYF.

The chain employs TRBV30 and TRBJ1-1; D gene ambiguous. Germline CDR1 and CDR2: GTSNPN and SVGIG (reference sequence). V was pared by 2 bases and J by 5 bases, with 12 bases between. CDR3 size: 13 residues. CDR3 sequence reads: CAWSLGSWTEAFF. In nucleotides, the CDR3 is TGTGCCTGGAGTTTAGGCAGTTGGACTGAAGCTTTCTTT.

The V and J genes are TRBV15 and TRBJ1-1; D is ambiguous. V dropped 6 bases and J dropped 3 bases, with 11 bases sitting between them. This CDR3 spans 13 amino acids. CDR1 LNHNV and CDR2 YYDKDF come from the germline V gene (reference sequence). The CDR3 protein is CATRPLTHTEAFF. The CDR3 coding sequence is TGTGCCACCAGACCCCTCACTCACACTGAAGCTTTCTTT.

This clone occurred once. The chain employs TRBV29-1 and TRBJ2-7; 7 bases agree with TRBD2. Per germline, CDR1 SQVTM and CDR2 ANQGSEA. Unmatched junction bases numbered 11, after V lost 7 bases and J lost 2 bases. The CDR3 consists of 14 residues. CDR3 nucleotides: TGCAGCGCCCGCTTTGCGGGAGACCCCTACGAGCAGTACTTC. This translates into CSARFAGDPYEQYF.

The rearrangement joins TRBV7-9 to TRBJ2-1; TRBD1 agrees at 7 bases. The CDR3 is 13 amino acids. Germline V gene data show CDR1 as SEHNR and CDR2 as FQNEAQ (reference sequence). V gave up 8 bases and J gave up 8 bases; unmatched junction bases: 9. CDR3 sequence reads: CASQATGSDEQFF. CDR3 nucleotide sequence: TGTGCCAGCCAAGCGACAGGGAGCGATGAGCAGTTCTTC. The complete variable domain, with remaining parts taken from reference TRBV7-9 and TRBJ2-1, reads DTGVSQNPRHKITKRGQNVTFRCDPISEHNRLYWYRQTLGQGPEFLTYFQNEAQLEKSRLLSDRFSAERPKGSFSTLEIQRTEQGDSAMYLCASQATGSDEQFFGPGTRLTVL.

The chain has TRBV5-1 and TRBJ1-2; D might be TRBD1 (6 bases). V shed 3 bases and J shed 3 bases, with 12 bases lying between them. The length of the CDR3 is 14 residues. CDR1 is SGHRS, CDR2 YFSETQ, per germline. The chain's CDR3 is CASSWGAKDYGYTF. For the CDR3, the DNA is TGCGCCAGCAGCTGGGGGGCGAAGGACTATGGCTACACCTTC.

This chain joins TRBV30 and TRBJ2-3; 12 bases match TRBD2. The germline gives CDR1 GTSNPN, CDR2 SVGIG (reference sequence). J gave up 5 bases and V 5 bases, and 2 bases lay outside the gene matches. The CDR3 has 13 residues. CDR3 residues: CAWEGLAGDTQYF. The CDR3 DNA is TGTGCCTGGGAGGGACTAGCGGGAGATACGCAGTATTTT.

The V call is TRBV6-5, the J call TRBJ1-1; D remains ambiguous. Trimming took 3 bases from V and 1 from J, leaving 6 bases between them. This CDR3 is 13 amino acids long. Germline V gives CDR1 MNHEY, CDR2 SVGAGI. The DNA for the CDR3 is TGTGCCAGCAGTTATTCGGAGAACACTGAAGCTTTCTTT. Its translation is CASSYSENTEAFF.

The chain is built from TRBV5-1 and TRBJ2-5; 8 nucleotides align to TRBD1. The junction had 16 bases not matched to a gene; V was cut back by 5 bases and J by 4 bases. CDR3 length: 17 amino acids. CDR1 is SGHRS and CDR2 is YFSETQ in the germline V gene. The CDR3 sequence: CASRGEIDRGRSETQYF. CDR3 sequence (DNA): TGCGCCAGCAGGGGAGAGATCGACAGGGGACGGTCAGAGACCCAGTACTTC.